This entry is about one TCR beta chain. What it binds is not known. The data belong to a study of Tregs in tolerant kidney transplant recipients. The study, taken as a whole, reports: Expanding Tregs on activated donor B cells appeared to best identify donor-specific TCRbeta clones. Biological reproducibility was not directly addressed, but technical replication error appeared minimal.

The table came from immunoSEQ multiplex PCR; TCRdb's copy has only in-frame clones and leaves some out. This sample has under 50,000 clones, with about 89% found just once. CD4+CD25+CD127- Tregs, CD4+CD25- non-Tregs, CD4 and CD8 cells were sorted. CDR3 length: 17 residues. The ends lost 4 bases at V and 1 base at J; junction bases unmatched: 5. CDR1 is SGHRS, CDR2 YFSETQ, per germline. Material for sequencing was Tregs from blood. This chain uses TRBV5-1 with TRBJ2-5; 15 positions match TRBD2. This sequence originates from a human donor in good health. The chain's CDR3 is CASSPGLAGGIQETQYF. The CDR3 DNA follows: TGCGCCAGCAGCCCGGGACTAGCGGGAGGTATCCAAGAGACCCAGTACTTC.